The next 6 T cell receptor beta chains were all read from a single sample in a study of blood T cell repertoires in COVID-19. Profiling relied on immunoSEQ multiplex PCR, and the TCRdb table lists in-frame clones only, not all of them. Here the sample spans 450,000 or so clones, about 90% being singletons. Sequenced material: peripheral blood. These receptors came from a man aged 18-30 years with COVID-19, enrolled during active disease.

This chain uses TRBV3-1 (or the pseudogene TRBV3-2) with TRBJ1-6; TRBD1 matches 7 bases. This CDR3 region has 14 residues. The V gene end was trimmed by 2 bases and the J gene end by 11 bases; junction bases not matched to a gene: 6. Germline V gene data show CDR1 as LGHDT and CDR2 as YNNKEL (reference sequence). As DNA, the CDR3 is TGTGCCAGCAGCCAAACAGGGGCAACGCCACCCCTCCACTTT. This translates into CASSQTGATPPLHF.

The gene calls are TRBV2 and TRBJ2-1; D is uncertain. The V and J ends lost 8 bases and 5 bases respectively, with 7 bases between them. The CDR3 totals 11 residues. Germline V gives CDR1 SNHLY, CDR2 FYNNEI. The CDR3 DNA sequence: TGTGCCAGCTTATATCACAATGAGCAGTTCTTC. This codes for CASLYHNEQFF.

J is TRBJ1-1 and V is TRBV19; perhaps TRBD1 as D (5 bases). CDR1 and CDR2 from the germline V gene are LNHDA and SQIVND (reference sequence). The CDR3 spans 16 residues. V lost 0 bases and J lost 1, with 12 bases in between. CDR3 loop: CASSIDYGGQNTEAFF. The CDR3 DNA reads TGTGCCAGTAGTATAGATTATGGCGGACAGAACACTGAAGCTTTCTTT.

J is TRBJ2-7 and V is TRBV19; 7 bases fit TRBD1. With V trimmed by 5 bases and J by 13 bases, 11 bases remained unmatched. This CDR3 has 12 residues. Germline V gene lookup returns CDR1 LNHDA and CDR2 SQIVND (reference sequence). CDR3 in DNA: TGTGCCAGTAGTGAGAACAGGGGTTATTTATACTTC. Its translation is CASSENRGYLYF.

V gene TRBV5-6 combines with J gene TRBJ2-3, with 8 bases identical to TRBD1. CDR1 and CDR2 from the germline V gene are SGHDT and YYEEEE. This CDR3 region has 15 residues. V trimming: 4 bases; J trimming: 2 bases; junction bases outside the gene matches: 6. CDR3 region: CASSTGTGNTDTQYF. The CDR3 nucleotides read TGTGCCAGCAGCACTGGGACAGGAAACACAGATACGCAGTATTTT. Filled out from reference TRBV5-6 and TRBJ2-3, the complete variable domain reads DAGVTQSPTHLIKTRGQQVTLRCSPKSGHDTVSWYQQALGQGPQFIFQYYEEEERQRGNFPDRFSGHQFPNYSSELNVNALLLGDSALYLCASSTGTGNTDTQYFGPGTRLTVL.

V is TRBV19 and J is TRBJ2-7; D possibly corresponds to TRBD2 (5 bases). The CDR3 length is 13 residues. V dropped 3 bases and J dropped 2 bases, with 8 bases sitting between them. In germline, CDR1 is LNHDA, CDR2 SQIVND (reference sequence). The chain's CDR3 is CASSIRLTYEQYF. The CDR3 DNA follows: TGTGCCAGTAGTATCCGACTAACCTACGAGCAGTACTTC.